This TCR beta chain originates from a study of T cells after yellow fever vaccination. CDR1 SGHNT and CDR2 YYREEE come from the germline V gene (reference sequence). Trimming stripped 3 bases from V and 5 bases from J, with 20 bases between. The CDR3 consists of 16 residues. This clonotype was counted a few times. TCRdb used MiXCR to reprocess the 5' RACE reads, holding one entry per CDR3 protein. This table holds hundreds of thousands of distinct CDR3 sequences, roughly 4.3% found once. The receptor comes from a man aged 18 to 35 who received the YFV17D yellow fever vaccine. This sample comprised PBMCs, obtained 5 days after the yellow fever booster vaccination. This chain connects TRBV5-4 to TRBJ2-5, with D perhaps given as TRBD1 or TRBD2 (5 bases each). CDR3 DNA sequence: TGTGCCAGCAGCTGGCCCCGGGACCCCGCCGGGGAGACCCAGTACTTC. Protein: CASSWPRDPAGETQYF.